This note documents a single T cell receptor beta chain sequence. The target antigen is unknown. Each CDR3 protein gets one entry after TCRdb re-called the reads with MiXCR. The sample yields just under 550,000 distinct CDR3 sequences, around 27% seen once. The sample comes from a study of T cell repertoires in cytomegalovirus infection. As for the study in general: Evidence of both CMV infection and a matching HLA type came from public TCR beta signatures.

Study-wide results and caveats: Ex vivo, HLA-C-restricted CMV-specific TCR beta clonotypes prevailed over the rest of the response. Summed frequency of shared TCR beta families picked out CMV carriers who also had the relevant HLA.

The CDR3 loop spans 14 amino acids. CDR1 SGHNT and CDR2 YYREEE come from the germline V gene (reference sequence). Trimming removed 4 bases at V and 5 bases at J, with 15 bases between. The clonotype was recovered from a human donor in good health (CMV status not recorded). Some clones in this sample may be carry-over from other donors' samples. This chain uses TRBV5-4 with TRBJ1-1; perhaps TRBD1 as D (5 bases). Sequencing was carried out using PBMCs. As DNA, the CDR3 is TGTGCCAGCAGCGAGGGGTTCTTCGGAACTGAAGCTTTCTTT. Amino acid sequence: CASSEGFFGTEAFF.